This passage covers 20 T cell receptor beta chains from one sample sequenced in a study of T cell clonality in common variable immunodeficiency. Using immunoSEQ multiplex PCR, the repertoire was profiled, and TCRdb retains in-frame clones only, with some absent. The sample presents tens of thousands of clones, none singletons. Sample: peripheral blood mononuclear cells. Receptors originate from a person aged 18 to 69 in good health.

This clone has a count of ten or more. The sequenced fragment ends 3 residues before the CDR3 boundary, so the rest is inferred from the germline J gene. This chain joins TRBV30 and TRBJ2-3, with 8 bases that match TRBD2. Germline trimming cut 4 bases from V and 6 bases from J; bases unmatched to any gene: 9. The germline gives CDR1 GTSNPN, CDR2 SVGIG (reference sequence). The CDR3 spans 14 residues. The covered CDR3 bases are TGTGCCTGGAATGCGCAAGCGGGAGTTGATACG. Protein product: CAWNAQAGVDT. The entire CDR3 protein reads CAWNAQAGVDTQYF.

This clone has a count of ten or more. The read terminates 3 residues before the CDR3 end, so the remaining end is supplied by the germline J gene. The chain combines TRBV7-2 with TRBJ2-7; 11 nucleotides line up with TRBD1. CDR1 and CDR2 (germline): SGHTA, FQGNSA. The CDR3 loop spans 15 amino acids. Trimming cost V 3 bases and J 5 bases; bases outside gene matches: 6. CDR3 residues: CASSLGQGVFHEQYF. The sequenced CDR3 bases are TGTGCCAGCAGCTTGGGACAGGGGGTTTTCCACGAG.

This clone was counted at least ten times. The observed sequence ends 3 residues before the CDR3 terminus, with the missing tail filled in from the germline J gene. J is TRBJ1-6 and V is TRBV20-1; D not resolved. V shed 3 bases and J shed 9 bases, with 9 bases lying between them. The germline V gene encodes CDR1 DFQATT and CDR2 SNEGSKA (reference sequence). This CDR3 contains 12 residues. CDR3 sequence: CSASPVGSPLHF. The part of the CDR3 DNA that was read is TGCAGTGCTAGTCCCGTCGGTTCACCC.

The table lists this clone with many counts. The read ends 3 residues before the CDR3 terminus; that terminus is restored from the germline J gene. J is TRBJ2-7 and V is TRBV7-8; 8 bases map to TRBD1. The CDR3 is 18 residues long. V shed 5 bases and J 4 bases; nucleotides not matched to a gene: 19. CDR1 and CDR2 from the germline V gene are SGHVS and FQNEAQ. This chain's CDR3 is CASSRQIPSGTGIYEQYF. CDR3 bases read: TGTGCCAGCAGCCGTCAAATTCCGTCCGGGACAGGTATTTACGAG.

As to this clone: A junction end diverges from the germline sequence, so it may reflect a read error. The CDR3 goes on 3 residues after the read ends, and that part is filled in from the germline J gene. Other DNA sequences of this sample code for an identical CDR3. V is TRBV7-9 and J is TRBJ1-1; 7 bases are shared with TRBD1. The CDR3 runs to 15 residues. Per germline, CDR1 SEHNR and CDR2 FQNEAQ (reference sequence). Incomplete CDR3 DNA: TGTGCCAGCAGCACTCCAGGGGGGAAGGGGACTGAG. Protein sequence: CASSTPGGKGTE. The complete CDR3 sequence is CASSTPGGKGTEAFF.

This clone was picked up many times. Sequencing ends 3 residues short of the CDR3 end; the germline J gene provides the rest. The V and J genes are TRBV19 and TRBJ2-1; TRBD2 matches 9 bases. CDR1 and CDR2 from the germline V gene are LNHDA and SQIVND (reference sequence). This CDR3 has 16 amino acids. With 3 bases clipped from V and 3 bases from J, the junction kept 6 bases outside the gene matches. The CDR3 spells CASSIWRREGYNEQFF. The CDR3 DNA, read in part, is TGTGCCAGTAGTATTTGGCGGCGGGAGGGCTACAATGAG.

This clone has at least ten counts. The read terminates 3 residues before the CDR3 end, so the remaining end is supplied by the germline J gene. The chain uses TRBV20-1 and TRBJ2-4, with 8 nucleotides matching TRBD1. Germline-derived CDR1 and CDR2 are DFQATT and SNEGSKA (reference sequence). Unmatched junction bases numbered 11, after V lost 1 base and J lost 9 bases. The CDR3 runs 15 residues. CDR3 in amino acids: CSARAPGTGQGIQYF. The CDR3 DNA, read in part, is TGCAGTGCTAGAGCCCCCGGGACAGGACAGGGCATT.

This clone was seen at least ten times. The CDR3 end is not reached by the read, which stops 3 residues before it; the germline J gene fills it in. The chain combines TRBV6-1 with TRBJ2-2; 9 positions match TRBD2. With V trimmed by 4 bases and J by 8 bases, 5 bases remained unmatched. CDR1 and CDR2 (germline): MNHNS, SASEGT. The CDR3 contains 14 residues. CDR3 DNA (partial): TGTGCCAGCAGTGTGGCTAGCGGGAAGGGGGAG. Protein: CASSVASGKGE. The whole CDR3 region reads CASSVASGKGELFF.

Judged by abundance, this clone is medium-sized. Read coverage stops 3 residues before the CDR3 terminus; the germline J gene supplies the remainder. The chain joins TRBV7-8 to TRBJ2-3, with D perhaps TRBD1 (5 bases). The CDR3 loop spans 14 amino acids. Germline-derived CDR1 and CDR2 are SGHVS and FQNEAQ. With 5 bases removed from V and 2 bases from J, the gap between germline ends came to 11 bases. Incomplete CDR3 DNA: TGTGCCAGCAGCCCCAGACAGACCACAGATACG. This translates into CASSPRQTTDT. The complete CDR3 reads CASSPRQTTDTQYF.

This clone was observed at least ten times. The part of the CDR3 DNA that was read is TGTGCCAGCAGTTACCAGGGGTACCAGCCC. It encodes CASSYQGYQP. The full CDR3 reads CASSYQGYQPQHF. The rearrangement uses TRBV6-2 or TRBV6-3 and TRBJ1-5; D perhaps matches TRBD1 (6 bases). The read ends 3 residues shy of where the CDR3 ends; the end is completed using the germline J gene. V was cut by 2 bases and J by 7 bases, with 9 bases left in between. The CDR3 length is 13 residues. CDR1 and CDR2 from the germline V gene are MNHEY and SVGEGT.

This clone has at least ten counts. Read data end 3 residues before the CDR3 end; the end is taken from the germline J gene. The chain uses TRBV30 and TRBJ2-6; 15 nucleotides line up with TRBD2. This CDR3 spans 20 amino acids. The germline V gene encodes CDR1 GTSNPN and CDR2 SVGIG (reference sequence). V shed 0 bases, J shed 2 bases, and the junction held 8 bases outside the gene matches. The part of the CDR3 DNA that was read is TGTGCCTGGAGTGTATTGAGGACTAGCGGGAGGGGCACTGGGGCCAACGTC. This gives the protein CAWSVLRTSGRGTGANV. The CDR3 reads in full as CAWSVLRTSGRGTGANVLTF.

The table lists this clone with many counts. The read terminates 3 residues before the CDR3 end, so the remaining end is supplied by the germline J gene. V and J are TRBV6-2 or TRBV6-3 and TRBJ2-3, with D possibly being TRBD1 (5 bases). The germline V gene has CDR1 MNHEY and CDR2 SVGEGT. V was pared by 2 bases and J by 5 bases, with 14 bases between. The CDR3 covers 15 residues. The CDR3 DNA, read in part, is TGTGCCAGCAGTTACGGGCAGGGCCCGGGAGATACG. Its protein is CASSYGQGPGDT. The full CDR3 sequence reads CASSYGQGPGDTQYF.

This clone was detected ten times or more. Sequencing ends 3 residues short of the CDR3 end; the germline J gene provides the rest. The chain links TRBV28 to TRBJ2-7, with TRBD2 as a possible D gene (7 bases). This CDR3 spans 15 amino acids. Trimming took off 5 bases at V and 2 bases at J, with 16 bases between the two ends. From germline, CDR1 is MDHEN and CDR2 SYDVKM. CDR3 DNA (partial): TGTGCCAGCAGTCCCTGGGAGGGGACAACCTACGAG. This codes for CASSPWEGTTYE. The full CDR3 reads CASSPWEGTTYEQYF.

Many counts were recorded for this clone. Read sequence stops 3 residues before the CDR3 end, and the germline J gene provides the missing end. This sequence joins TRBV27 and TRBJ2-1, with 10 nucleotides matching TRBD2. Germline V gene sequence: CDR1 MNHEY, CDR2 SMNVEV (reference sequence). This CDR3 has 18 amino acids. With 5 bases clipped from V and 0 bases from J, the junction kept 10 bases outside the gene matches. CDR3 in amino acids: CASSLQTSGLSSYNEQFF. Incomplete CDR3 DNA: TGTGCCAGCAGTCTTCAGACTAGCGGGTTAAGCTCCTACAATGAG.

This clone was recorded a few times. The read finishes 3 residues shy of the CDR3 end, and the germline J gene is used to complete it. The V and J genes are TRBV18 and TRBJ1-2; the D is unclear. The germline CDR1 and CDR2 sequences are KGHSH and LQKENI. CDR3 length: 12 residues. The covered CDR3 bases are TGTGCCAGCTCACCAGAAGGCTTCGGC. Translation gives CASSPEGFG. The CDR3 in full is CASSPEGFGYTF.

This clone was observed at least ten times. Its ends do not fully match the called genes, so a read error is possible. CDR3 protein: CASSLEGADTQYF. Partial CDR3 DNA: TGTGCTAGCAGCTTGGAGGGGGCAGATACG. The gene calls are TRBV5-4 and TRBJ2-3; D might be TRBD1 or TRBD2, each matching 6 bases. The DNA ends 3 residues before the CDR3 does, and the rest of the CDR3 is filled in from the germline J gene. The V gene's germline CDR1 is SGHNT and CDR2 YYREEE (reference sequence). The CDR3 contains 13 residues.

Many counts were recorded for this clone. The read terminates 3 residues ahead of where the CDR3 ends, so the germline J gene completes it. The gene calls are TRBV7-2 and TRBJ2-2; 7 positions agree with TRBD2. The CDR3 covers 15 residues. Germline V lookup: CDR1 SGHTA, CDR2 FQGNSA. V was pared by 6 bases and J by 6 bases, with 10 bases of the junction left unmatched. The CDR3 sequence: CASSYLAGDSGELFF. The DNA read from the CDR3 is TGTGCCAGCAGTTATCTGGCGGGAGACTCCGGGGAG.

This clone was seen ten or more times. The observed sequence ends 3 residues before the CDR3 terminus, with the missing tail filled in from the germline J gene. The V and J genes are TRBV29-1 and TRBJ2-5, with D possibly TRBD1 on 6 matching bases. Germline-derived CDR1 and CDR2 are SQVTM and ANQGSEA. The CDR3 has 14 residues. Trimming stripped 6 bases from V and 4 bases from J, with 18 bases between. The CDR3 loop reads CSVARTAGGETQYF. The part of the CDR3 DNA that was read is TGCAGCGTCGCCAGGACAGCTGGGGGAGAGACC.

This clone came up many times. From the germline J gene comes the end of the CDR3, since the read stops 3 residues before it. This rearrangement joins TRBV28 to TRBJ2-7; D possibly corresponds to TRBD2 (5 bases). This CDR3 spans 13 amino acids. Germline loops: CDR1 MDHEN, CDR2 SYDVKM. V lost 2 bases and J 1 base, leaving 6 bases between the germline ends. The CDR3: CASSLRGSYEQYF. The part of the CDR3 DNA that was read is TGTGCCAGCAGTTTACGGGGATCCTACGAG.

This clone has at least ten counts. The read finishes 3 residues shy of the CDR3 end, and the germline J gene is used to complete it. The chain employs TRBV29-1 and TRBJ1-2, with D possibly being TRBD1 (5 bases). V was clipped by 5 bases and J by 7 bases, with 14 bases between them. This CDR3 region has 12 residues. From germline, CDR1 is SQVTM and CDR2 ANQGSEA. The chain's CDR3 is CSVSQGKGGYTF. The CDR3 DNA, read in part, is TGCAGCGTTTCCCAGGGCAAAGGTGGC.